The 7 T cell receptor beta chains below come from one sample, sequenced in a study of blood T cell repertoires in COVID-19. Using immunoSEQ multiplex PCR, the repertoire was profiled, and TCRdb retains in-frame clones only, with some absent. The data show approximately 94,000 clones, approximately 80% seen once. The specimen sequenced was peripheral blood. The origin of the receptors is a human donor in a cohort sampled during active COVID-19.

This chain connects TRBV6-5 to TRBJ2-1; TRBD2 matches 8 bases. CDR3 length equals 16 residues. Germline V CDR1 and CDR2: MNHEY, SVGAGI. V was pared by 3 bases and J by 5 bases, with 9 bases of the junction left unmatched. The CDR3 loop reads CASSYSSGKRNNEQFF. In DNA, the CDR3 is TGTGCCAGCAGTTATAGTAGCGGGAAGAGGAACAATGAGCAGTTCTTC.

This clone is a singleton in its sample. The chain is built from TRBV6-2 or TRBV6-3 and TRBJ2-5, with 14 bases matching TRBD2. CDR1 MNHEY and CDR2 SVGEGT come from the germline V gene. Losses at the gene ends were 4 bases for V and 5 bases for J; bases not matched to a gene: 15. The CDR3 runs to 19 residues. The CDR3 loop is CASSSPASTSGRAGETQYF. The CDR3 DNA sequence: TGTGCCAGCAGTTCGCCCGCGTCGACTAGCGGGAGGGCCGGGGAGACCCAGTACTTC.

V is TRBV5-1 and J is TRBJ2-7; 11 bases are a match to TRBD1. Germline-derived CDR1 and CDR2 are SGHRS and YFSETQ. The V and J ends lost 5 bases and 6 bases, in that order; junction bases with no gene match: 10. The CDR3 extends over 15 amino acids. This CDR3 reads CASSWGTGGFSEQYF. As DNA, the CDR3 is TGCGCCAGCAGTTGGGGGACAGGGGGTTTCAGCGAGCAGTACTTC. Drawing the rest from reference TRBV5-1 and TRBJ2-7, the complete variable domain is KAGVTQTPRYLIKTRGQQVTLSCSPISGHRSVSWYQQTPGQGLQFLFEYFSETQRNKGNFPGRFSGRQFSNSRSEMNVSTLELGDSALYLCASSWGTGGFSEQYFGPGTRLTVT.

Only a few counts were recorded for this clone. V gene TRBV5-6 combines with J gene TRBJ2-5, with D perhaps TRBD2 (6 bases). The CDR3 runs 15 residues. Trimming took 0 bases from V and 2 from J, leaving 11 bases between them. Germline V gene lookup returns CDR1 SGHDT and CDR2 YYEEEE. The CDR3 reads CASSLGVAVQETQYF. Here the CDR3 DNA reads TGTGCCAGCAGCTTGGGGGTAGCGGTGCAAGAGACCCAGTACTTC. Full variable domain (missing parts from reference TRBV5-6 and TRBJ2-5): DAGVTQSPTHLIKTRGQQVTLRCSPKSGHDTVSWYQQALGQGPQFIFQYYEEEERQRGNFPDRFSGHQFPNYSSELNVNALLLGDSALYLCASSLGVAVQETQYFGPGTRLLVL.

The CDR3 loop is CASSPNRVIDTQYF. DNA for the CDR3: TGTGCCAGCAGTCCAAACAGGGTAATAGATACGCAGTATTTT. The chain uses TRBV28 and TRBJ2-3, with D perhaps matching TRBD1 (6 bases). CDR3 size: 14 residues. Germline loops: CDR1 MDHEN, CDR2 SYDVKM. V lost 5 bases and J 5 bases, leaving 14 bases between the germline ends. The full variable domain, completed using reference TRBV28 and TRBJ2-3, is DVKVTQSSRYLVKRTGEKVFLECVQDMDHENMFWYRQDPGLGLRLIYFSYDVKMKEKGDIPEGYSVSREKKERFSLILESASTNQTSMYLCASSPNRVIDTQYFGPGTRLTVL.

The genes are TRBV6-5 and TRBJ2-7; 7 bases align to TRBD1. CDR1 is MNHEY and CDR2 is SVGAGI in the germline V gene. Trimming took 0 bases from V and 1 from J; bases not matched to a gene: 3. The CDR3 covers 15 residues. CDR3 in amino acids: CASSYSDRLSYEQYF. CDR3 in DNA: TGTGCCAGCAGTTACTCGGACAGGCTATCCTACGAGCAGTACTTC.

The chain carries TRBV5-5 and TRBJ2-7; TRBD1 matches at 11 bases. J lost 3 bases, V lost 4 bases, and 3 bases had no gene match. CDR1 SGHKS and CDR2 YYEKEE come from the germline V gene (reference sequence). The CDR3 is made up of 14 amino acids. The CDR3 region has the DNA TGTGCCAGCAGCGCGGGACAGGGGGACTACGAGCAGTACTTC. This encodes CASSAGQGDYEQYF.